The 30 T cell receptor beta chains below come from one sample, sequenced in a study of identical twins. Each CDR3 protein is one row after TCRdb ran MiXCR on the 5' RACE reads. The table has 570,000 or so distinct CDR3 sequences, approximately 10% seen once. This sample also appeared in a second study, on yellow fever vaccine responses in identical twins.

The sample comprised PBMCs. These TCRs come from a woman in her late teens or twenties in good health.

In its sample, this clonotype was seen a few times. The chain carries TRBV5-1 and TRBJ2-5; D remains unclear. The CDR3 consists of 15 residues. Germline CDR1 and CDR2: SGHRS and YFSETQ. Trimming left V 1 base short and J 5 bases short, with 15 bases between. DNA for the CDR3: TGCGCCAGCAGCTTGAGTCCTGCGCCATTGGAGACCCAGTACTTC. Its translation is CASSLSPAPLETQYF.

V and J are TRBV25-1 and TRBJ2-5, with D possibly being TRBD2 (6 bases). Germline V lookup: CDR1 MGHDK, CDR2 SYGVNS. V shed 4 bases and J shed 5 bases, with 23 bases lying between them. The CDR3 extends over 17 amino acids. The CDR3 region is CASSATSGGLTGETQYF. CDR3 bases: TGTGCCAGCAGTGCCACGTCCGGGGGTCTTACTGGGGAGACCCAGTACTTC.

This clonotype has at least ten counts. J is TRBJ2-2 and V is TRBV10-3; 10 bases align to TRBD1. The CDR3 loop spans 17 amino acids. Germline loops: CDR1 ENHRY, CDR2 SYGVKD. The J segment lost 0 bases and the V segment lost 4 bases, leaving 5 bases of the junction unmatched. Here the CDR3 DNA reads TGTGCCATCAGTGCCATGGGACAGGGGACGAACACCGGGGAGCTGTTTTTT. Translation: CAISAMGQGTNTGELFF.

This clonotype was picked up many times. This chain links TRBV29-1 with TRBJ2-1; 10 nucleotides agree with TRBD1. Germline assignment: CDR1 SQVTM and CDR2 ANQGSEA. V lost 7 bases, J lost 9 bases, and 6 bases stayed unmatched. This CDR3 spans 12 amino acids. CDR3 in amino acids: CSAPTGGPEQFF. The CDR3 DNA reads TGCAGCGCCCCGACAGGGGGCCCTGAGCAGTTCTTC.

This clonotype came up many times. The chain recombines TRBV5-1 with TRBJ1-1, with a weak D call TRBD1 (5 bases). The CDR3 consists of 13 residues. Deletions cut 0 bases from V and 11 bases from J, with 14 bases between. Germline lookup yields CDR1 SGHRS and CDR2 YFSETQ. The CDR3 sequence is CASSLAGGEEAFF. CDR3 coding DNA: TGCGCCAGCAGCTTGGCTGGGGGGGAGGAGGCTTTCTTT.

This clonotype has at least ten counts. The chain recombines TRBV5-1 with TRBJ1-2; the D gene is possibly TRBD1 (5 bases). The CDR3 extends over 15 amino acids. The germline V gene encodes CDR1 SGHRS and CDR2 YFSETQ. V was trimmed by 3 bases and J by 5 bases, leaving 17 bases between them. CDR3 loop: CASSWDPSGLYGYTF. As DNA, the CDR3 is TGCGCCAGCAGCTGGGACCCCTCCGGACTATATGGCTACACCTTC.

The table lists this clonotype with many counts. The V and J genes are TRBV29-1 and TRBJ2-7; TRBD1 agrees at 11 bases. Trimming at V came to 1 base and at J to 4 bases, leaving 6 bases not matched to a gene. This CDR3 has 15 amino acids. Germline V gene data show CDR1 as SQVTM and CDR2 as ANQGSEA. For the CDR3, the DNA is TGCAGCGTTGAAGCCCGGACAGGGGGCTTTTACGAGCAGTACTTC. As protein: CSVEARTGGFYEQYF.

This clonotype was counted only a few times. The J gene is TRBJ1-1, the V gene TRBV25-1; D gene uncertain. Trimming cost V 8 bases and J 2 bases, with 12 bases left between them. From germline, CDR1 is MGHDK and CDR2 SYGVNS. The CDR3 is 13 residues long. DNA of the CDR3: TGTGCCAGCTCCCCTGGAATCAACACTGAAGCTTTCTTT. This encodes CASSPGINTEAFF.

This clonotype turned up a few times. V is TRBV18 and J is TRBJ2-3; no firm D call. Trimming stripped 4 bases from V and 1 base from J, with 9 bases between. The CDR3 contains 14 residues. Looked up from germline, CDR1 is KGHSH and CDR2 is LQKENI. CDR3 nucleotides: TGTGCCAGCTCACTCTGGGAAGGCACAGATACGCAGTATTTT. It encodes CASSLWEGTDTQYF.

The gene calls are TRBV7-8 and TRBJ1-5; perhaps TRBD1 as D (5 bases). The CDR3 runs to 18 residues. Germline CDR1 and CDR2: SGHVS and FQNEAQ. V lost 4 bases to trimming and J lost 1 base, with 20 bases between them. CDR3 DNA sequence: TGTGCCAGCAGCTCCCTCCCTGACGGGGGAAGGAGCAATCAGCCCCAGCATTTT. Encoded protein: CASSSLPDGGRSNQPQHF.

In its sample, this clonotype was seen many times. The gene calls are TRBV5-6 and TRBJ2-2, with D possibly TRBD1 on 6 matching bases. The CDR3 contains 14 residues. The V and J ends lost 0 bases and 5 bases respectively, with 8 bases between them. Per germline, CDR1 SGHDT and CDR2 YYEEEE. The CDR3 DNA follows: TGTGCCAGCAGCTTGGTTAGGGGGACCGGGGAGCTGTTTTTT. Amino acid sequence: CASSLVRGTGELFF.

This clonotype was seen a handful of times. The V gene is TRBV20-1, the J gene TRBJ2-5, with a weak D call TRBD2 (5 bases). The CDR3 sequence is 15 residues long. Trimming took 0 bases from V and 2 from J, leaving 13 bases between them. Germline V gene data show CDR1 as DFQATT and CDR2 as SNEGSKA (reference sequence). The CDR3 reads CSARDWGAPQETQYF. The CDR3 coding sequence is TGCAGTGCTAGAGATTGGGGAGCGCCGCAAGAGACCCAGTACTTC.

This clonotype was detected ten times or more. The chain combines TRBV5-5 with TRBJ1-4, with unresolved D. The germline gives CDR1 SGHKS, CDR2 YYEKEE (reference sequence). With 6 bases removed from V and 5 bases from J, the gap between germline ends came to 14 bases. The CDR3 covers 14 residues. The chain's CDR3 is CASTVGGPNEKLFF. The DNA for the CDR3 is TGTGCCAGCACCGTAGGAGGGCCCAATGAAAAACTGTTTTTT.

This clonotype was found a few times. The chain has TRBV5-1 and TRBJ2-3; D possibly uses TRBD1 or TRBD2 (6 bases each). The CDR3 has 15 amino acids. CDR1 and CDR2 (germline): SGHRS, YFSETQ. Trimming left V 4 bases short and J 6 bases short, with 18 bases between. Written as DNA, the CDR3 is TGCGCCAGCAGCCCGGGAGCAGGACAGCTTGATACGCAGTATTTT. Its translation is CASSPGAGQLDTQYF. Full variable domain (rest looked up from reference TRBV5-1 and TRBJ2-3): KAGVTQTPRYLIKTRGQQVTLSCSPISGHRSVSWYQQTPGQGLQFLFEYFSETQRNKGNFPGRFSGRQFSNSRSEMNVSTLELGDSALYLCASSPGAGQLDTQYFGPGTRLTVL.

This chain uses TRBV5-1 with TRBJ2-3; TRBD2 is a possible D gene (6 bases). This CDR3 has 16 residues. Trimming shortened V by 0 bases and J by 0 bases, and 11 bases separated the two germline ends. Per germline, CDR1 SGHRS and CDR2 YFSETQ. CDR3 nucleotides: TGCGCCAGCAGCTTGGGGGCTAGCGCTAGCACAGATACGCAGTATTTT. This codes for CASSLGASASTDTQYF. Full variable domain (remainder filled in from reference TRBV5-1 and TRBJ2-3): KAGVTQTPRYLIKTRGQQVTLSCSPISGHRSVSWYQQTPGQGLQFLFEYFSETQRNKGNFPGRFSGRQFSNSRSEMNVSTLELGDSALYLCASSLGASASTDTQYFGPGTRLTVL.

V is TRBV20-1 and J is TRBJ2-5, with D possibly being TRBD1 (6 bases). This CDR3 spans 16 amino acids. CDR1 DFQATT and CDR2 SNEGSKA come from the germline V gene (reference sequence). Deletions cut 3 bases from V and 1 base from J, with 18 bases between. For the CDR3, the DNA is TGCAGTGCTAGGGGACATGCTCGGGACCTCCAAGAGACCCAGTACTTC. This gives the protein CSARGHARDLQETQYF.

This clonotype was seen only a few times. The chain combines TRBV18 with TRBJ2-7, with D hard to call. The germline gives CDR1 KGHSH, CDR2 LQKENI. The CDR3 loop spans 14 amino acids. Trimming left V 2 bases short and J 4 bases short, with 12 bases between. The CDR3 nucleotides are TGTGCCAGCTCACCAGGGCCGAACGGATACGAGCAGTACTTC. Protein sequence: CASSPGPNGYEQYF.

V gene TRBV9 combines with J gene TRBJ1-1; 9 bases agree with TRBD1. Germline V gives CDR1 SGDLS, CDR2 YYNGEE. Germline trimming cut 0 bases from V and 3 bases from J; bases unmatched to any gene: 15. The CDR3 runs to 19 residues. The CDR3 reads CASSVELPGTGSSYTEAFF. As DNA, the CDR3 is TGTGCCAGCAGCGTAGAACTCCCGGGGACAGGGTCTTCGTACACTGAAGCTTTCTTT.

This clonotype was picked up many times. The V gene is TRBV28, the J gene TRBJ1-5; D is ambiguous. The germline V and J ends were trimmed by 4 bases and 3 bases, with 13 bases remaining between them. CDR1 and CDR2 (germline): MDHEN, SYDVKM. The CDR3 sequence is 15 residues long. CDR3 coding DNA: TGTGCCAGCAGTTCCATAACAGCGATCAATCAGCCCCAGCATTTT. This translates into CASSSITAINQPQHF.

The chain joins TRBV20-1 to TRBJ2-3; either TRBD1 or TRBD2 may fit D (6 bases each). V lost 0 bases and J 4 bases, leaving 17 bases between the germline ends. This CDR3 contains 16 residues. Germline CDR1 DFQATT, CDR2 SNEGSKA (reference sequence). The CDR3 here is CSARDTGGFSADTQYF. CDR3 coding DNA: TGCAGTGCTAGAGATACCGGGGGCTTTTCAGCAGATACGCAGTATTTT.

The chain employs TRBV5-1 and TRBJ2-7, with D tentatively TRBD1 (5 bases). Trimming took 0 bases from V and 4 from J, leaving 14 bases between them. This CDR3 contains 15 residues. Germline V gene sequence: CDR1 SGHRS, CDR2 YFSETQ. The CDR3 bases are TGCGCCAGCAGCTTGGAGGGGAACATTCCTTACGAGCAGTACTTC. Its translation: CASSLEGNIPYEQYF.

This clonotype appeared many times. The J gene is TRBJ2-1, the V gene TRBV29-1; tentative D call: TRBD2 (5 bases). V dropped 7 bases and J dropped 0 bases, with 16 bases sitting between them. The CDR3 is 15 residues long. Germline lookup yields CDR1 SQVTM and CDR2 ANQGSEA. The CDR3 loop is CSAWRLDFSYNEQFF. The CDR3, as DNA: TGCAGCGCCTGGCGCTTGGACTTCTCCTACAATGAGCAGTTCTTC.

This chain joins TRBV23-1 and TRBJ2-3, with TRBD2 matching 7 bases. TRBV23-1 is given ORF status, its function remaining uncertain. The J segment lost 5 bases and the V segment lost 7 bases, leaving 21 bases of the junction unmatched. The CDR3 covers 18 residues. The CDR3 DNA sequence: TGCGCCAGCACTAAGGGACTAACTACGGGCTTTGGTGAAGATACGCAGTATTTT. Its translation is CASTKGLTTGFGEDTQYF.

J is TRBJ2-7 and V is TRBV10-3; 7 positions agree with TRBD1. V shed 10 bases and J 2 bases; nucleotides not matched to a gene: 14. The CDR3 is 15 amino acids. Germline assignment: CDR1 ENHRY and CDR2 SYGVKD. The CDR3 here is CATQSEDRLPYEQYF. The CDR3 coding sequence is TGTGCCACCCAGTCCGAGGACAGGCTTCCCTACGAGCAGTACTTC.

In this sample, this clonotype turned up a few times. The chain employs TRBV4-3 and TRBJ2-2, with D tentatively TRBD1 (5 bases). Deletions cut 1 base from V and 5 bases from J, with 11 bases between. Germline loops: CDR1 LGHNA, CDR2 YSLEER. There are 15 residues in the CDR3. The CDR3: CASSQVQGGTGELFF. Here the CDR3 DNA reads TGCGCCAGCAGCCAAGTGCAGGGTGGAACCGGGGAGCTGTTTTTT.

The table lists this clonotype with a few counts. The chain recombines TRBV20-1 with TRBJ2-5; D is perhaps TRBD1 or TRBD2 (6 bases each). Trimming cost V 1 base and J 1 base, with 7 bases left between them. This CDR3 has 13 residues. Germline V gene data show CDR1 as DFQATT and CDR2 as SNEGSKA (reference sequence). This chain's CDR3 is CSARAGAQETQYF. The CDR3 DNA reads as TGCAGTGCTAGAGCGGGGGCCCAAGAGACCCAGTACTTC.

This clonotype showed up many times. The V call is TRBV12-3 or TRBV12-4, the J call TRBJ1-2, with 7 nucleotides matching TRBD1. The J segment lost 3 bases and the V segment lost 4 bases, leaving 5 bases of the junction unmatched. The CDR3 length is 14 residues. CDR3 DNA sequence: TGTGCCAGCAGTTGGGGGACAGCCCACTATGGCTACACCTTC. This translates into CASSWGTAHYGYTF.

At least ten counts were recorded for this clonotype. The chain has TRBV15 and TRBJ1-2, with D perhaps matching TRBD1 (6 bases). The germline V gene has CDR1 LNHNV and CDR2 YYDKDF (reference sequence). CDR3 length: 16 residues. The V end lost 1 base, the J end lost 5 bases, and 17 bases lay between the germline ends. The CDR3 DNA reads TGTGCCACCAGCAGAGGATCCGGGACACAAATATATGGCTACACCTTC. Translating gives CATSRGSGTQIYGYTF.

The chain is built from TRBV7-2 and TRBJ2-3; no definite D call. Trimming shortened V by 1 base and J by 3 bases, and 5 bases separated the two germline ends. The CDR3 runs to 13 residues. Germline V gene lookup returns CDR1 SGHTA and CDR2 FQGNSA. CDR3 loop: CASSLDVTDTQYF. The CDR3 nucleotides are TGTGCCAGCAGCTTAGACGTAACAGATACGCAGTATTTT.

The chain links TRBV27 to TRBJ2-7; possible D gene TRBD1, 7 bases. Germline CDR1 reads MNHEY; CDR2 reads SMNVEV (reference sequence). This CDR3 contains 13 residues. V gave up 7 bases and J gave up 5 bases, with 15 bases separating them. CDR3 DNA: TGTGCCAGCATGACAGGGACTTATAACGAGCAGTACTTC. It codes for CASMTGTYNEQYF.